Here is one T cell receptor beta chain with its context. The sample is drawn from a study of early T cells in non-severe SARS-CoV-2 infection. Study details: Unsorted whole-blood RNA was sequenced in bulk, leaving chains unpaired.

Germline V gives CDR1 SQVTM, CDR2 ANQGSEA. Trimming took off 4 bases at V and 6 bases at J, with 10 bases between the two ends. The CDR3 totals 11 residues. Individual cDNA molecules carried attached unique molecular identifiers. TCRdb itself ran the 5' RACE reads through MiXCR, one entry per CDR3 protein. The sample has about 52,000 distinct CDR3 sequences, about 11% seen once. The sequence came from an adult who was a healthcare worker with PCR-confirmed SARS-CoV-2 infection or an uninfected control (not recorded which). The J gene is TRBJ2-7, the V gene TRBV29-1; D is uncertain. The specimen was whole blood. CDR3 protein: CSVGEAGEQYF. The CDR3 bases are TGCAGCGTTGGTGAGGCAGGCGAGCAGTACTTC.